This T cell receptor beta chain is from a study of human thymus T cells. Study conclusions and caveats: Among thymic and blood repertoires, usage of V and J genes appeared biased. Related studies noted strongly shared thymic repertoires across unrelated people.

Here immunoSEQ multiplex PCR was the method, and the copy in TCRdb shows in-frame clones only, minus some. The profile shows some 130,000 clones, around 95% of them singletons. Corrective heart surgery yielded resections, and these provided the thymus tissue. Donors consisted of healthy Finnish infants (having corrective surgery for congenital heart defects). CDR3 length equals 18 residues. V shed 1 base and J shed 0 bases, with 20 bases lying between them. As to this clone: Its cognate antigen is unknown.

J is TRBJ2-7 and V is TRBV5-3; tentative D call: TRBD1 (6 bases). TRBV5-3 qualifies as an ORF whose function is uncertain. The receptor was derived from a boy under two years old with a congenital heart defect but otherwise immunologically healthy. The specimen was thymus tissue. This CDR3 is CARSLLYVDSDTSYEQYF. DNA for the CDR3: TGTGCCAGAAGCTTGTTGTACGTGGACAGCGACACCTCCTACGAGCAGTACTTC.